This T cell receptor (beta chain) was observed in a study of T cells after yellow fever vaccination. A single record per CDR3 protein comes from TCRdb applying MiXCR to the 5' RACE reads. The profile shows 450,000 to 600,000 distinct CDR3 sequences, less than 15% of them singletons. The specimen was PBMCs, collected on the day of the yellow fever booster vaccination. This TCR derives from a man under 40 who received the YFV17D yellow fever vaccine.

CDR3 protein: CASSPDQGGREKLFF. The CDR3 region has the DNA TGTGCCAGCTCACCAGATCAGGGAGGACGTGAAAAACTGTTTTTT. The genes are TRBV18 and TRBJ1-4; tentative D call: TRBD1 (5 bases). CDR1 and CDR2 from the germline V gene are KGHSH and LQKENI. V lost 2 bases to trimming and J lost 7 bases, with 14 bases between them. This CDR3 spans 15 amino acids.